The rows below give T cell receptor beta chains drawn from one sample of a study of T cell repertoires in cytomegalovirus infection. TCRdb itself ran the reads through MiXCR, one entry per CDR3 protein. Altogether under 600,000 distinct CDR3 sequences are present, about 15% being singletons, with the ten largest covering roughly a quarter. The sequencing input was CD8+ T cells from PBMCs. All receptors come from a human donor in good health (CMV status not recorded). Some clones in this sample may be carry-over from other donors' samples. The conserved cysteine and the conserved F or W are not part of the CDR3 here. A D gene is named only where the DNA matches it firmly. The size of a clone is reported for some rows only, either as once, few or many, or as a class for expanded clones.

d_call clone_size j_call v_call cdr3_aa
NA many TRBJ2-3 TRBV10-1 ASSEGRQDSDTQY
NA NA TRBJ2-7 TRBV28 ASSSPVMWGNYEQY
TRBD1 NA TRBJ1-2 TRBV11-2 ASSLGQDGYT
TRBD1 NA TRBJ1-6 TRBV20-1 SARGQGSSYNSPLH
TRBD2 few TRBJ2-2 TRBV19 ASSIPAPKLAGELLDTGELF
TRBD1 many TRBJ2-6 TRBV14 ASSRWTGALSGANVLT
TRBD1 NA TRBJ2-5 TRBV6-2/TRBV6-3 ASSSGTGSDMGETQY
TRBD2 NA TRBJ2-1 TRBV24-1 ATSDINSGRAPSYNEQF
NA many TRBJ1-4 TRBV12-3/TRBV12-4 ASSPVTTNEKLF
TRBD2 NA TRBJ2-5 TRBV28 ASSLYRSAGLSQETQY
NA few TRBJ2-1 TRBV4-1 ASSHHGGEQF
TRBD2 many TRBJ2-1 TRBV9 ASSYPTSGRQGGGNEQF
TRBD2 few TRBJ2-1 TRBV19 ATTKTSGAYNEQF
NA few TRBJ2-7 TRBV28 ASSPAGYEQY
NA few TRBJ1-1 TRBV9 ASTRSGAGTEAF
NA many TRBJ1-2 TRBV11-2 ASSLEAGGYYGYT
TRBD1 many TRBJ1-1 TRBV3-1 ASSSGGGGTEAF
TRBD2 few TRBJ2-1 TRBV4-2 ASSQELLAGSYEQF
NA many TRBJ2-3 TRBV12-3/TRBV12-4 ASSSGVGPTDTQY
TRBD2 many TRBJ2-1 TRBV7-8 ASSLGLAGAPYNEQF
NA NA TRBJ1-5 TRBV4-2 ASSQDRFSNQPQH
NA NA TRBJ2-1 TRBV7-9 ASSSDGGRDNEQF
NA many TRBJ1-1 TRBV11-2 ASSTEGRTEAF
TRBD1 many TRBJ2-5 TRBV7-9 ASSYQGDTQY
NA few TRBJ1-1 TRBV6-6 ASSYSREFLNTEAF
NA few TRBJ1-4 TRBV27 ASIRDSGVP
NA many TRBJ2-3 TRBV12-5 ASGLGGRTDTQY
TRBD2 NA TRBJ2-7 TRBV29-1 SVAGVGAYEQY
NA NA TRBJ2-5 TRBV7-7 ASSTRGPRETQY
NA many TRBJ2-2 TRBV12-3/TRBV12-4 ASSLSLASGELF
NA NA TRBJ2-7 TRBV15 ATSYDAGEQY
NA NA TRBJ1-2 TRBV27 ASSSGWGGGAYYGYT
NA many TRBJ2-1 TRBV7-2 ASSLVLSGNEQF
NA many TRBJ2-3 TRBV7-9 ASSPPGTNRDTQY
TRBD2 NA TRBJ2-3 TRBV9 ASSVGVSGGLSTDTQY
TRBD1 few TRBJ1-6 TRBV6-5 ASTPTGGASPLH
NA many TRBJ1-3 TRBV7-9 ASSLVLRMLDSSGSGNTIY
NA few TRBJ1-2 TRBV7-9 ASSLQLQGNGYT
TRBD2 many TRBJ2-5 TRBV7-9 ASSPGTSGMKTQY
NA many TRBJ2-2 TRBV11-3 ASSLATSNTGELF
NA many TRBJ1-4 TRBV5-1 ASSLDSGWAEKLF
TRBD2 medium-sized TRBJ2-7 TRBV7-6 ASSLGGLAYEQY
TRBD2 NA TRBJ2-7 TRBV20-1 RPRPRGSSYEQY
TRBD1 NA TRBJ2-3 TRBV27 ASSPPPLRGQADTQY
TRBD1 once TRBJ1-1 TRBV6-2/TRBV6-3 ASSYGHRGLGIEAF
TRBD1 many TRBJ1-5 TRBV13 ASSFGTGSQPQH
NA NA TRBJ1-1 TRBV10-3 ATGTRDTEAF
NA few TRBJ1-1 TRBV20-1 SARDLGSNTEAF
NA many TRBJ2-7 TRBV7-9 ASSLSKREQY
NA NA TRBJ1-6 TRBV9 ASSVGGGKPLH
TRBD1 few TRBJ1-1 TRBV6-5 ASSPTGPSEAF
TRBD2 NA TRBJ2-7 TRBV19 ASSTRLAGGLDRVYEQY
TRBD1 many TRBJ1-1 TRBV7-6 ASSESNRGLNTEAF
TRBD1 many TRBJ1-6 TRBV7-9 ASSQWQGGSPLH
TRBD2 many TRBJ2-3 TRBV7-6 ASSSGTSGRAVTDTQY
TRBD1 many TRBJ1-5 TRBV7-8 ASSPNYIRTGDSNQPQH
NA few TRBJ2-7 TRBV4-1 ASSHISGEQY